Sequencing of this T cell receptor beta chain was carried out in a study of circulating tumor DNA in untreated peripheral T-cell lymphoma. This table comes from immunoSEQ multiplex PCR, and its TCRdb copy is limited to in-frame clones, with some not included. In the table there are some 7,000 clones, 62% of which are singletons. CDR1 and CDR2 from the germline V gene are LNHDA and SQIVND (reference sequence). The CDR3 consists of 15 residues. V was cut by 3 bases and J by 6 bases, with 18 bases left in between. This chain uses TRBV19 with TRBJ2-7, with D hard to call. The receptor comes from a human donor with peripheral T-cell lymphoma. The specimen was tumor tissue. The DNA for the CDR3 is TGTGCCAGTAGTATGGAGCACCCCCAGTGGGGCGAGCAGTACTTC. This translates into CASSMEHPQWGEQYF.